A single count supports the clone carrying this TCR beta chain. What it binds is unknown. Assay used: immunoSEQ multiplex PCR; TCRdb lists only in-frame clones, some missing. The data show 300,000 to 350,000 clones, with approximately 86% seen just once and around 2% held by the top ten. Treatment noted: 15 to 20 received Ad26.COV2.S at low or high dose, single or two shots; 5 received placebo; per-sample allocation not given. At day 63 after the first vaccine or placebo injection, samples were drawn. The data were taken from a study of Ad26.COV2.S vaccination and SARS-CoV-2 variants. Study information: Dosing was one shot or two shots 56 days apart. Study results and caveats: Similar non-spike TCR breadth was observed in recipients of vaccine and of placebo.

V was shortened by 3 bases and J by 5 bases, with 18 bases between the two germline ends. The CDR3 runs to 16 residues. From germline, CDR1 is SGHNT and CDR2 YYREEE (reference sequence). The sequence was obtained from a person aged 18-65 years who received the Ad26.COV2.S COVID-19 vaccine or a placebo. This sequence joins TRBV5-4 and TRBJ2-1, with TRBD1 as a possible D gene (6 bases). The source was peripheral blood, collected in a trial of Ad26.COV2.S vaccine versus placebo. The CDR3: CASSSVLGQMNNEQFF. CDR3 sequence (DNA): TGTGCCAGCAGCTCGGTTTTGGGACAAATGAACAATGAGCAGTTCTTC.